These 21 T cell receptor beta chains share one sample of origin, sequenced in a study of radiotherapy plus CTLA-4 blockade in lung cancer. Clones were read by immunoSEQ multiplex PCR, and TCRdb kept only the in-frame ones, dropping some. The sample consists of over 95,000 clones, under 85% of them appearing once. This material consisted of peripheral blood, taken from a patient treated with radiotherapy plus ipilimumab. The receptors shown here come from a human donor with non-small cell lung cancer who had a partial response to radiotherapy plus ipilimumab. Some clones in this sample may be carry-over from other donors' samples.

V and J are TRBV20-1 and TRBJ1-1; D not resolved. Germline assignment: CDR1 DFQATT and CDR2 SNEGSKA (reference sequence). The V end was cut by 8 bases, the J end by 8 bases, with 15 bases between. There are 11 residues in the CDR3. The chain's CDR3 is CSLDWSPEAFF. As DNA, the CDR3 is TGCAGTTTAGACTGGAGCCCCGAAGCTTTCTTT.

This clone was seen a handful of times. J is TRBJ2-3 and V is TRBV4-2; tentative D call: TRBD2 (7 bases). Germline CDR1 reads LGHNA; CDR2 reads YNFKEQ. Trimming cost V 0 bases and J 5 bases, with 12 bases left between them. The CDR3 is made up of 15 amino acids. Here the CDR3 reads CASSQDGGGRDTQYF. Here the CDR3 DNA reads TGTGCCAGCAGCCAAGATGGGGGGGGCAGAGATACGCAGTATTTT.

The CDR3 DNA sequence: TGTGCCAGTAGTATTGGTGGCGGGGCCGTGACAGATACGCAGTATTTT. It encodes CASSIGGGAVTDTQYF. The rearrangement joins TRBV19 to TRBJ2-3; weak D call: TRBD2 (6 bases). Germline CDR1 is LNHDA and CDR2 is SQIVND (reference sequence). V dropped 3 bases and J dropped 3 bases, with 16 bases sitting between them. This CDR3 is 16 amino acids long. The full variable domain, with the rest looked up from reference TRBV19 and TRBJ2-3, is DGGITQSPKYLFRKEGQNVTLSCEQNLNHDAMYWYRQDPGQGLRLIYYSQIVNDFQKGDIAEGYSVSREKKESFPLTVTSAQKNPTAFYLCASSIGGGAVTDTQYFGPGTRLTVL.

This clone has more than one count but fewer than ten. This specimen includes other DNA sequences encoding the same CDR3. The chain has TRBV5-1 and TRBJ1-1; D call uncertain. The CDR3 totals 13 residues. In germline, CDR1 is SGHRS, CDR2 YFSETQ. V was clipped by 0 bases and J by 1 base, with 4 bases between them. The CDR3, as DNA: TGCGCCAGCAGCTTGGGGAGGAACACTGAAGCTTTCTTT. Translation gives CASSLGRNTEAFF. The full variable domain, rest sourced from reference TRBV5-1 and TRBJ1-1, is KAGVTQTPRYLIKTRGQQVTLSCSPISGHRSVSWYQQTPGQGLQFLFEYFSETQRNKGNFPGRFSGRQFSNSRSEMNVSTLELGDSALYLCASSLGRNTEAFFGQGTRLTVV.

This chain joins TRBV7-2 and TRBJ2-1; 7 nucleotides match TRBD2. Germline V CDR1 and CDR2: SGHTA, FQGNSA. The CDR3 totals 14 residues. Trimming removed 8 bases from V and 3 bases from J; junction bases left unmatched: 7. Here the CDR3 reads CASERREHYNEQFF. In DNA form, the CDR3 reads TGTGCCAGCGAGAGGCGGGAGCACTACAATGAGCAGTTCTTC.

The gene calls are TRBV7-9 and TRBJ1-5; D is possibly TRBD1 (6 bases). This CDR3 contains 17 residues. Germline-derived CDR1 and CDR2 are SEHNR and FQNEAQ (reference sequence). Trimming removed 1 base from V and 3 bases from J, with 16 bases in between. CDR3 bases: TGTGCCAGCAGCTTAGGGGGGCACACAGGGACCAATCAGCCCCAGCATTTT. Its translation: CASSLGGHTGTNQPQHF.

The chain uses TRBV30 and TRBJ2-7; TRBD1 agrees at 10 bases. The CDR3 runs to 19 residues. Germline V gene lookup returns CDR1 GTSNPN and CDR2 SVGIG (reference sequence). V shed 3 bases and J 5 bases; nucleotides not matched to a gene: 22. The CDR3 loop is CAWRPTSGTGDLSRDEQYF. Here the CDR3 DNA reads TGTGCCTGGAGACCCACTTCCGGGACAGGGGACCTAAGTAGGGACGAGCAGTACTTC.

The V gene is TRBV7-9, the J gene TRBJ2-5; 7 bases are a match to TRBD1. Germline CDR1 reads SEHNR; CDR2 reads FQNEAQ (reference sequence). The V and J ends lost 6 bases and 0 bases, in that order; junction bases with no gene match: 1. This CDR3 is built from 13 residues. CDR3 in DNA: TGTGCCAGCAGGACAGGGAACCAAGAGACCCAGTACTTC. This translates into CASRTGNQETQYF.

V usage is TRBV30 and J usage is TRBJ2-5; 7 bases fit TRBD1. This CDR3 is 14 amino acids long. The J segment lost 4 bases and the V segment lost 2 bases, leaving 7 bases of the junction unmatched. Germline V gene data show CDR1 as GTSNPN and CDR2 as SVGIG (reference sequence). The CDR3: CAWSFSGGAETQYF. CDR3 bases: TGTGCCTGGAGTTTTTCAGGGGGTGCAGAGACCCAGTACTTC.

This chain connects TRBV7-9 to TRBJ1-4; TRBD1 might be the D (6 bases). V shed 5 bases and J shed 7 bases, with 14 bases lying between them. This CDR3 contains 14 residues. CDR1 is SEHNR, CDR2 FQNEAQ, per germline (reference sequence). For the CDR3, the DNA is TGTGCCAGCAGCCCATACAGGGTGGGTGAAAAACTGTTTTTT. This gives the protein CASSPYRVGEKLFF. The whole variable domain, filled in from reference TRBV7-9 and TRBJ1-4, reads DTGVSQNPRHKITKRGQNVTFRCDPISEHNRLYWYRQTLGQGPEFLTYFQNEAQLEKSRLLSDRFSAERPKGSFSTLEIQRTEQGDSAMYLCASSPYRVGEKLFFGSGTQLSVL.

This clone was detected once. The chain couples TRBV28 to TRBJ2-2; 9 nucleotides line up with TRBD1. This CDR3 has 16 amino acids. The junction had 8 bases not matched to a gene; V was cut back by 5 bases and J by 4 bases. The V gene's germline CDR1 is MDHEN and CDR2 SYDVKM. The CDR3, as DNA: TGTGCCAGCAGTGCTCCGGGACAGGGTTCCACCGGGGAGCTGTTTTTT. Protein sequence: CASSAPGQGSTGELFF.

The rearrangement joins TRBV13 to TRBJ2-7; TRBD1 might be the D (5 bases). Trimming took off 0 bases at V and 3 bases at J, with 15 bases between the two ends. Germline V lookup: CDR1 PRHDT, CDR2 FYEKMQ (reference sequence). The CDR3 runs to 16 residues. DNA of the CDR3: TGTGCCAGCAGCTTAGGGTCTGGGCAGGGATACTACGAGCAGTACTTC. This gives the protein CASSLGSGQGYYEQYF.

The CDR3 protein is CASSSFSLAGGETQYF. The CDR3 DNA reads as TGCGCCAGCAGCTCCTTTTCACTAGCGGGAGGAGAGACCCAGTACTTC. This chain connects TRBV5-1 to TRBJ2-5, with TRBD2 matching over 12 bases. The germline CDR1 and CDR2 sequences are SGHRS and YFSETQ. V gave up 3 bases and J gave up 4 bases; unmatched junction bases: 7. The CDR3 runs to 16 residues.

V usage is TRBV2 and J usage is TRBJ2-1; TRBD2 is a possible D gene (5 bases). V lost 6 bases, J lost 5 bases, and 11 bases lay in between. Looked up from germline, CDR1 is SNHLY and CDR2 is FYNNEI. CDR3 length: 13 amino acids. The CDR3 loop is CASSLGLNNEQFF. CDR3 in DNA: TGTGCCAGCAGCCTAGGACTTAACAATGAGCAGTTCTTC.

The chain links TRBV19 to TRBJ1-6; perhaps TRBD1 as D (6 bases). Per the germline V gene, CDR1 is LNHDA and CDR2 is SQIVND (reference sequence). The CDR3 length is 14 residues. The V gene lost 7 bases and the J gene lost 5 bases, with 12 bases spanning the gap. For the CDR3, the DNA is TGTGCCAGTACCCCGACAGGAAATAATTCACCCCTCCACTTT. This gives the protein CASTPTGNNSPLHF.

This clone showed up just once. The CDR3 DNA follows: TGTGCCAGCAGCCTACAGGTCCGTGGGACTGAAGCTTTCTTT. Translated, it gives CASSLQVRGTEAFF. The chain uses TRBV7-9 and TRBJ1-1, with TRBD1 as a possible D gene (5 bases). The CDR3 has 14 residues. V dropped 5 bases and J dropped 5 bases, with 15 bases sitting between them. Germline lookup yields CDR1 SEHNR and CDR2 FQNEAQ (reference sequence). Based on the CDR3 plus reference TRBV7-9 and TRBJ1-1, the full variable domain is DTGVSQNPRHKITKRGQNVTFRCDPISEHNRLYWYRQTLGQGPEFLTYFQNEAQLEKSRLLSDRFSAERPKGSFSTLEIQRTEQGDSAMYLCASSLQVRGTEAFFGQGTRLTVV.

This clone turned up a few times. V usage is TRBV5-4 and J usage is TRBJ1-3, with 7 bases that match TRBD1. This CDR3 is built from 14 residues. Germline assignment: CDR1 SGHNT and CDR2 YYREEE (reference sequence). The V gene end was trimmed by 4 bases and the J gene end by 3 bases; junction bases not matched to a gene: 4. For the CDR3, the DNA is TGTGCCAGCAGCCCGAGGGGGCTTGGAAACACCATATATTTT. As protein: CASSPRGLGNTIYF.

The J gene is TRBJ2-5, the V gene TRBV28; tentatively, D is TRBD2 (6 bases). With the DNA end fitting TRBJ2-7 better, the J assignment may be wrong. CDR1 and CDR2 from the germline V gene are MDHEN and SYDVKM. The CDR3 is 14 amino acids. The CDR3 loop is CASSQAGVKGEQYF. In nucleotides, the CDR3 is TGTGCCAGCAGTCAAGCGGGTGTGAAGGGCGAGCAGTACTTC.

The V gene is TRBV25-1, the J gene TRBJ2-5; perhaps TRBD1 as D (5 bases). The CDR3 totals 14 residues. The germline V gene encodes CDR1 MGHDK and CDR2 SYGVNS. Trimming took off 4 bases at V and 9 bases at J, with 18 bases between the two ends. CDR3 bases: TGTGCCAGCAGTGGGACACCGCCGTTGGGGCCCCAGTACTTC. Amino acids: CASSGTPPLGPQYF.

This chain links TRBV2 with TRBJ2-1; 12 bases are shared with TRBD2. The V segment lost 4 bases and the J segment 6 bases; nucleotides outside the gene matches: 4. Germline CDR1 and CDR2: SNHLY and FYNNEI. CDR3 length: 15 amino acids. The CDR3 DNA is TGTGCCAGCAGTGCTAGCGGGGGGGCCGTCAATGAGCAGTTCTTC. Its protein product is CASSASGGAVNEQFF.

In DNA form, the CDR3 reads TGTGCCTGGGACCTTCACGGACAGGGTGACTCCTACGAGCAGTACTTC. It codes for CAWDLHGQGDSYEQYF. The chain combines TRBV30 with TRBJ2-7, with 8 positions matching TRBD1. With V trimmed by 5 bases and J by 0 bases, 12 bases remained unmatched. The CDR3 runs to 16 residues. CDR1 and CDR2 from the germline V gene are GTSNPN and SVGIG (reference sequence).